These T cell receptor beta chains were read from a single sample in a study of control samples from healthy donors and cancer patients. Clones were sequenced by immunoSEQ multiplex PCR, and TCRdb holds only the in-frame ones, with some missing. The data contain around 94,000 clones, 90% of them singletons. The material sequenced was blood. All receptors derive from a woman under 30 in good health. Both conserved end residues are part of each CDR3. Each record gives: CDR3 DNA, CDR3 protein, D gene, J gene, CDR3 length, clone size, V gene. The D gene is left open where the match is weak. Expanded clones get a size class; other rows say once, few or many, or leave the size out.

cdr3_nt: TGTGCCAGCAGCGAGTCCGTGGGAACTGAAGCTTTCTTT; cdr3_aa: CASSESVGTEAFF; d_call: .; j_call: TRBJ1-1; cdr3_length: 13; clone_size: .; v_call: TRBV9
cdr3_nt: TGTGCCAGCTCGAAACAGGGACTAGCGGGGATCAACACAGATACGCAGTATTTT; cdr3_aa: CASSKQGLAGINTDTQYF; d_call: TRBD2; j_call: TRBJ2-3; cdr3_length: 18; clone_size: .; v_call: TRBV2
cdr3_nt: TGTGCCAGCAGTGAAGCATTGACTAGCGGGGGCCGTAACACAGATACGCAGTATTTT; cdr3_aa: CASSEALTSGGRNTDTQYF; d_call: TRBD2; j_call: TRBJ2-3; cdr3_length: 19; clone_size: .; v_call: TRBV2
cdr3_nt: TGTGCCAGCAGTGACCCCGGGACAGGGTTCTTTAGCGAGCAGTACTTC; cdr3_aa: CASSDPGTGFFSEQYF; d_call: TRBD1; j_call: TRBJ2-7; cdr3_length: 16; clone_size: .; v_call: TRBV2
cdr3_nt: TGTGCCATCAGTGAGTCCGGGCGATCCCTCACAGATACGCAGTATTTT; cdr3_aa: CAISESGRSLTDTQYF; d_call: .; j_call: TRBJ2-3; cdr3_length: 16; clone_size: .; v_call: TRBV10-3
cdr3_nt: TGTGCCAGCAGCTTGTTGGGACTCTTCACCTTC; cdr3_aa: CASSLLGLFTF; d_call: .; j_call: TRBJ1-2; cdr3_length: 11; clone_size: once; v_call: TRBV5-6
cdr3_nt: TGTGCCAGCAGCCAAGAGCTGACGGGACGTAAAGGCTACACCTTC; cdr3_aa: CASSQELTGRKGYTF; d_call: .; j_call: TRBJ1-2; cdr3_length: 15; clone_size: .; v_call: TRBV4-2
cdr3_nt: TGTGCCAGCAGCCAAGATTCGGGACTAGGGAGGAACGAGCAGTACTTC; cdr3_aa: CASSQDSGLGRNEQYF; d_call: TRBD2; j_call: TRBJ2-7; cdr3_length: 16; clone_size: .; v_call: TRBV14
cdr3_nt: TGTGCCAGTTCCGCGGGTTGGTCGGCGTATTACAATGAGCAGTTCTTC; cdr3_aa: CASSAGWSAYYNEQFF; d_call: .; j_call: TRBJ2-1; cdr3_length: 16; clone_size: once; v_call: TRBV19
cdr3_nt: TGTGCCAGCAGCGTATCGGCAGGGAACGAGCAGTACTTC; cdr3_aa: CASSVSAGNEQYF; d_call: .; j_call: TRBJ2-7; cdr3_length: 13; clone_size: .; v_call: TRBV9
cdr3_nt: TGTGCCAGCAGCTTAATGGGGATAGGATACACTGAAGCTTTCTTT; cdr3_aa: CASSLMGIGYTEAFF; d_call: .; j_call: TRBJ1-1; cdr3_length: 15; clone_size: .; v_call: TRBV7-3
cdr3_nt: TGTGCCAGCAGCCGTATGGTTCTGGGGGAAAAACTGTTTTTT; cdr3_aa: CASSRMVLGEKLFF; d_call: .; j_call: TRBJ1-4; cdr3_length: 14; clone_size: once; v_call: TRBV3-1/TRBV3-2
cdr3_nt: TGTGCCAGAAGCTTCCCCCCGGCGACGGAAGAGACCCAGTACTTC; cdr3_aa: CARSFPPATEETQYF; d_call: .; j_call: TRBJ2-5; cdr3_length: 15; clone_size: .; v_call: TRBV7-5
cdr3_nt: TGCGCCAGCAGCTTGTCCAGCGGGGGGGCAGATACGCAGTATTTT; cdr3_aa: CASSLSSGGADTQYF; d_call: TRBD2; j_call: TRBJ2-3; cdr3_length: 15; clone_size: .; v_call: TRBV5-1